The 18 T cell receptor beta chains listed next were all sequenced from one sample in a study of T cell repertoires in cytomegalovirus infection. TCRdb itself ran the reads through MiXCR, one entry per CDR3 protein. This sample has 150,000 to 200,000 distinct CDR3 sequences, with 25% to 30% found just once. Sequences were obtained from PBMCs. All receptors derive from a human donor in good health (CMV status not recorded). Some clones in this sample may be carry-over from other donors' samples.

The DNA for the CDR3 is TGCAGTGCTCTCCGGGACAGGGGAGATAAGAGCAATCAGCCCCAGCATTTT. This sequence encodes CSALRDRGDKSNQPQHF. The rearrangement joins TRBV20-1 to TRBJ1-5; 10 bases map to TRBD1. The germline V gene has CDR1 DFQATT and CDR2 SNEGSKA (reference sequence). The CDR3 contains 17 residues. Unmatched junction bases numbered 11, after V lost 5 bases and J lost 1 base.

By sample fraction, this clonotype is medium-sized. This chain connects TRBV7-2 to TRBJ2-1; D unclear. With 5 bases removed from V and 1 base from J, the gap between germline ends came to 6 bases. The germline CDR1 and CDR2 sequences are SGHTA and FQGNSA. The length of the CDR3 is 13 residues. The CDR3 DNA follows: TGTGCCAGCAGCCGTCGTTCCTACAATGAGCAGTTCTTC. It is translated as CASSRRSYNEQFF.

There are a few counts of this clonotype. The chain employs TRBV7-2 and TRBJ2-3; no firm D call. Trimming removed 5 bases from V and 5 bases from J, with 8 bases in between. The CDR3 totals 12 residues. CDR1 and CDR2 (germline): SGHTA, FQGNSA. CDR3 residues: CASSPGLDTQYF. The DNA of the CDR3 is TGTGCCAGCAGCCCAGGATTAGATACGCAGTATTTT.

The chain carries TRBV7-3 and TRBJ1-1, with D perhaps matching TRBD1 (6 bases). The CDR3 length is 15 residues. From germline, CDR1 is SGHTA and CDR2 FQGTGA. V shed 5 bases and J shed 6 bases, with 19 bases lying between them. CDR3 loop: CASSLRPHPGAEAFF. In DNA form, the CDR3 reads TGTGCCAGCAGCCTCCGACCCCACCCAGGGGCTGAAGCTTTCTTT.

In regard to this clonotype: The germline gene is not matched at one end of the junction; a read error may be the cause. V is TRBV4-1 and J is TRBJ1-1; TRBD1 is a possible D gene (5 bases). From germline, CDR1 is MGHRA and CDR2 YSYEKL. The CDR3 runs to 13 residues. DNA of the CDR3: TGTGCCAGCAGCCAAGGCCGGGGGACTGAAGCTTTCTTT. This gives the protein CASSQGRGTEAFF.

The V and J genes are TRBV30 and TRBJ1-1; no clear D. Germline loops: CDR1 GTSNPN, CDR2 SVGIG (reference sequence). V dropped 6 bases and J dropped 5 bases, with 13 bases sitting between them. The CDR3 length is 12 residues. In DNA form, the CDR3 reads TGTGCCTGCACCCCGCTTTCGACTGAAGCTTTCTTT. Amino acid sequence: CACTPLSTEAFF. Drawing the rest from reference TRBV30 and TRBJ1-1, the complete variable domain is SQTIHQWPATLVQPVGSPLSLECTVEGTSNPNLYWYRQAAGRGLQLLFYSVGIGQISSEVPQNLSASRPQDRQFILSSKKLLLSDSGFYLCACTPLSTEAFFGQGTRLTVV.

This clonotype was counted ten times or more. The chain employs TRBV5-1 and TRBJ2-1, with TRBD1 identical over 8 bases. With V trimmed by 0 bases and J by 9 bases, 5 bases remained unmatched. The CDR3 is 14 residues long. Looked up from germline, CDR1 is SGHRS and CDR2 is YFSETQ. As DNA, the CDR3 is TGCGCCAGCAGCTTGGGGACCACAGGGGGTGAGCAGTTCTTC. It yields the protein CASSLGTTGGEQFF.

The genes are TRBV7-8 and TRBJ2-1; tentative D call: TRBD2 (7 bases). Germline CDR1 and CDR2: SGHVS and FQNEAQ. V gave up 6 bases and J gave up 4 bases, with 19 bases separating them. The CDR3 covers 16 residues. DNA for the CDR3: TGTGCCAGCAGTGAACGGGGGGCCCTCTGGTACAATGAGCAGTTCTTC. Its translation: CASSERGALWYNEQFF.

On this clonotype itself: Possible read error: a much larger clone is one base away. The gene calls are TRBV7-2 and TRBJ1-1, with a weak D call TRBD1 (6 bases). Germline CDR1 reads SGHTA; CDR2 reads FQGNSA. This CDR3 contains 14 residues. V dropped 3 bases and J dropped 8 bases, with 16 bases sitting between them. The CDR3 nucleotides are TGTGCCAGCAGCTTCTACTGGGGGCCAGCAGAAGCTTTCTTT. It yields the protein CASSFYWGPAEAFF.

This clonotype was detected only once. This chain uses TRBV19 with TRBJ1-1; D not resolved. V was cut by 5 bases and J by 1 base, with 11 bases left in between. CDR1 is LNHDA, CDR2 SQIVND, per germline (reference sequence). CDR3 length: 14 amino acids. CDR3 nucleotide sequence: TGTGCCAGTAGTCATGGCAGGCCGAACACTGAAGCTTTCTTT. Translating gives CASSHGRPNTEAFF.

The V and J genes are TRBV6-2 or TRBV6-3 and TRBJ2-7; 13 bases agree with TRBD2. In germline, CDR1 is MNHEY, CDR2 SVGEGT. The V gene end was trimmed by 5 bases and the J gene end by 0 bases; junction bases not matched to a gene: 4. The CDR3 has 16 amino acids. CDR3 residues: CASSLGLAGASYEQYF. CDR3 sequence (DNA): TGTGCCAGCAGTCTCGGACTAGCGGGGGCCTCCTACGAGCAGTACTTC.

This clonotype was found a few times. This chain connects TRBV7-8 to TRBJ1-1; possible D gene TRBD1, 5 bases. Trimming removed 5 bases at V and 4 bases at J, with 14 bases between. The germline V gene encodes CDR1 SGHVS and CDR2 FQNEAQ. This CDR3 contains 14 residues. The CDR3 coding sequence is TGTGCCAGCAGCCACGGTGGGAGGGGCACTGAAGCTTTCTTT. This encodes CASSHGGRGTEAFF. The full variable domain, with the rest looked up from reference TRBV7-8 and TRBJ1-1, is GAGVSQSPRYKVAKRGQDVALRCDPISGHVSLFWYQQALGQGPEFLTYFQNEAQLDKSGLPSDRFFAERPEGSVSTLKIQRTQQEDSAVYLCASSHGGRGTEAFFGQGTRLTVV.

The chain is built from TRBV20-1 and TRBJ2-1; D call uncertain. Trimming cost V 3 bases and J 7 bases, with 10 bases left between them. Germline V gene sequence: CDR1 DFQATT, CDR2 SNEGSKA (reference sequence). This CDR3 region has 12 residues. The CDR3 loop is CSASWGKNEQFF. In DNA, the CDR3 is TGCAGTGCTAGTTGGGGTAAGAATGAGCAGTTCTTC.

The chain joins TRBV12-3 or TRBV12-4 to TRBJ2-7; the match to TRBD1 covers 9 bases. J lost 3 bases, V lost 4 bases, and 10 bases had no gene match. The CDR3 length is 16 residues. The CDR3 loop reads CASSSNPRQGDYEQYF. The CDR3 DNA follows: TGTGCCAGCAGTTCCAACCCCCGACAGGGGGACTACGAGCAGTACTTC.

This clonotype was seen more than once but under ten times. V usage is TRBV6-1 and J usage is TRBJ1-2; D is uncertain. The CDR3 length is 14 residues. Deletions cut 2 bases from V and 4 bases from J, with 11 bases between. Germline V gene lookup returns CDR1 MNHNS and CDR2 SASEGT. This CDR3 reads CASSELGFGYGYTF. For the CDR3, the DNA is TGTGCCAGCAGTGAACTCGGTTTCGGCTATGGCTACACCTTC.

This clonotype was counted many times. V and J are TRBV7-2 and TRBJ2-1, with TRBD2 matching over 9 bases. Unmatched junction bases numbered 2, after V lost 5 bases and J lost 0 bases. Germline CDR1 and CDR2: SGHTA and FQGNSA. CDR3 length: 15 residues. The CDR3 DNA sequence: TGTGCCAGCAGCCCTAGCGGGGCCTCCTACAATGAGCAGTTCTTC. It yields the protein CASSPSGASYNEQFF.

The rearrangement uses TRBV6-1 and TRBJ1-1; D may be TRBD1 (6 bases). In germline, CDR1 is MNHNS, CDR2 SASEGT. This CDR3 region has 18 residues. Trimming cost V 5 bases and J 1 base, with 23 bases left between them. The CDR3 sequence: CASSPRGARGPQNTEAFF. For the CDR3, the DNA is TGTGCCAGCAGTCCCCGCGGGGCCAGGGGCCCCCAGAACACTGAAGCTTTCTTT.

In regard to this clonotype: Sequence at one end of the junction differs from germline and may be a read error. CDR3 loop: CASSQPGLGEYNEQLF. CDR3 nucleotides: TGTGCCAGCAGCCAACCGGGACTAGGGGAATACAATGAGCAGTTATTC. The rearrangement links TRBV4-1 to TRBJ2-1; TRBD2 matches at 8 bases. The CDR3 has 16 residues. CDR1 is MGHRA, CDR2 YSYEKL, per germline.